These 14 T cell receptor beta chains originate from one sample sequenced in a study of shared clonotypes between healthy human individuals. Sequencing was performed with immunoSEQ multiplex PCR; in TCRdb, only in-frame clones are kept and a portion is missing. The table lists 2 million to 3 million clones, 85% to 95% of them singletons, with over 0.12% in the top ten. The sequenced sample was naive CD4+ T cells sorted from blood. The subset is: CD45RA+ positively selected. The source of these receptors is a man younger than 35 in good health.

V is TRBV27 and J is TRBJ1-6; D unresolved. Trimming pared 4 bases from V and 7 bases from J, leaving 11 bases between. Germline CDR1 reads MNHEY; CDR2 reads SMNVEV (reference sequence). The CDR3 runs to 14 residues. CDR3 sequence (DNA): TGTGCCAGCAGTTGGGAGGGCAGGAATTCACCCCTCCACTTT. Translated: CASSWEGRNSPLHF.

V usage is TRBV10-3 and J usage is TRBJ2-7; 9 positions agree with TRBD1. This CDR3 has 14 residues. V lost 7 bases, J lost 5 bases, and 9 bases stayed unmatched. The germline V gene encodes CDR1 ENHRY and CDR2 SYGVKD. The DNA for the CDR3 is TGTGCCATCAACTATGACAGGGGGAGGGACGAGCAGTACTTC. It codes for CAINYDRGRDEQYF.

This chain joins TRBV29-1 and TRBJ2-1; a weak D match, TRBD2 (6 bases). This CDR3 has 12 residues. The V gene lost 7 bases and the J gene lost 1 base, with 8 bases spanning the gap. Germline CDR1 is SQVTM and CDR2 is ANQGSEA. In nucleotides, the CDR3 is TGCAGCGCGGCGGGGTCCTACAATGAGCAGTTCTTC. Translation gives CSAAGSYNEQFF.

The CDR3: CASSPSEAGPYEQYF. CDR3 nucleotide sequence: TGTGCCAGCAGCCCATCAGAGGCGGGACCCTACGAGCAGTACTTC. The J gene is TRBJ2-7, the V gene TRBV7-9; D might be TRBD2 (6 bases). Trimming shortened V by 5 bases and J by 2 bases, and 16 bases separated the two germline ends. The CDR3 runs to 15 residues. Germline lookup yields CDR1 SEHNR and CDR2 FQNEAQ (reference sequence). Based on the CDR3 plus reference TRBV7-9 and TRBJ2-7, the full variable domain is DTGVSQNPRHKITKRGQNVTFRCDPISEHNRLYWYRQTLGQGPEFLTYFQNEAQLEKSRLLSDRFSAERPKGSFSTLEIQRTEQGDSAMYLCASSPSEAGPYEQYFGPGTRLTVT.

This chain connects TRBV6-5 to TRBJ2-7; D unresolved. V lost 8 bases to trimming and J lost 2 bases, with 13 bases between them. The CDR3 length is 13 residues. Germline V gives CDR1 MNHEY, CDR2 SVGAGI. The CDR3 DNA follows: TGTGCCAGCCATAGATCTAATACCTACGAGCAGTACTTC. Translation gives CASHRSNTYEQYF.

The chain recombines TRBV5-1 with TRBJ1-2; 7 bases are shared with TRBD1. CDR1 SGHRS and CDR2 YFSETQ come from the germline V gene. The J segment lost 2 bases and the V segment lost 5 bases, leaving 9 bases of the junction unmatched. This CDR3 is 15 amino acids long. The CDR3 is CASRTSTGVNYGYTF. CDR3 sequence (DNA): TGCGCCAGCAGAACCTCCACAGGGGTGAACTATGGCTACACCTTC.

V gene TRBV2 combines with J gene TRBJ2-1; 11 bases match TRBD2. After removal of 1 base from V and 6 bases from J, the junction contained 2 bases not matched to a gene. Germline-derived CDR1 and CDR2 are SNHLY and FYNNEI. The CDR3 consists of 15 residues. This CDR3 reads CASSEEGLAGNEQFF. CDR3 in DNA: TGTGCCAGCAGTGAAGAAGGACTAGCGGGCAATGAGCAGTTCTTC.

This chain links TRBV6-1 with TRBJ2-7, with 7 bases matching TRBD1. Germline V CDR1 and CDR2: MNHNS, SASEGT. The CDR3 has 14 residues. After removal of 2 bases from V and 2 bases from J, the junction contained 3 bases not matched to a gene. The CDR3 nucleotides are TGTGCCAGCAGTGAAAGGGGGCTTGCCTACGAGCAGTACTTC. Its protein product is CASSERGLAYEQYF.

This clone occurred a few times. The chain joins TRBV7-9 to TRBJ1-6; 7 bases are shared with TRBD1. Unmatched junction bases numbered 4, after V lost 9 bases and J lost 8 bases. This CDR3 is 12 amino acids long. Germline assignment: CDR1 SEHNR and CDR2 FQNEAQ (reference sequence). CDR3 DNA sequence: TGTGCCAGTAACAGGGGAGATTCACCCCTCCACTTT. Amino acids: CASNRGDSPLHF. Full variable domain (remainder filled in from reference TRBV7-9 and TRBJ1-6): DTGVSQNPRHKITKRGQNVTFRCDPISEHNRLYWYRQTLGQGPEFLTYFQNEAQLEKSRLLSDRFSAERPKGSFSTLEIQRTEQGDSAMYLCASNRGDSPLHFGNGTRLTVT.

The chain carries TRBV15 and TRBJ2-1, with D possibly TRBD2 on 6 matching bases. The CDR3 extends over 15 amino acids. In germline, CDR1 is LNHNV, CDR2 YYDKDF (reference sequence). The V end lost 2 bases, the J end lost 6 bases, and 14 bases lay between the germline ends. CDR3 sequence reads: CATSRPLGLSNEQFF. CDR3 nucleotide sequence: TGTGCCACCAGCAGACCGTTGGGACTTAGCAATGAGCAGTTCTTC.

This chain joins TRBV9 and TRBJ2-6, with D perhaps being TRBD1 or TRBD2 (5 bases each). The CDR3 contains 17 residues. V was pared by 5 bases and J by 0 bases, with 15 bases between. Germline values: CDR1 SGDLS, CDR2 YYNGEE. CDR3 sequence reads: CASSLGDRPSGANVLTF. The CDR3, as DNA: TGTGCCAGCAGTTTGGGGGACCGCCCCTCTGGGGCCAACGTCCTGACTTTC.

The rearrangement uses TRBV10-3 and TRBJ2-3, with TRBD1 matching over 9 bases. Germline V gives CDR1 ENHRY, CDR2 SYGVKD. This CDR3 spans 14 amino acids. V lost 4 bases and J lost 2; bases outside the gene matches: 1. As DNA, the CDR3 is TGTGCCATCAGTGGGACAGGGGCCACAGATACGCAGTATTTT. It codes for CAISGTGATDTQYF.

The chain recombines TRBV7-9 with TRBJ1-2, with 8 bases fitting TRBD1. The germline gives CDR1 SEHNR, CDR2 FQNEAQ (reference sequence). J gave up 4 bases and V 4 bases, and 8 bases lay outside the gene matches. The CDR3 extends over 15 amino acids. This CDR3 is CASSYTTGGRYGYTF. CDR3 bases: TGTGCCAGCAGCTACACTACAGGGGGTCGCTATGGCTACACCTTC.

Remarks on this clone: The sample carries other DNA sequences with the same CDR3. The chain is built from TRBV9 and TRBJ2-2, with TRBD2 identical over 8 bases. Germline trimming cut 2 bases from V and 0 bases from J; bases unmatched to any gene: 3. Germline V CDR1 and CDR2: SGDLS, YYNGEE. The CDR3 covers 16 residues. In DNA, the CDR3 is TGTGCCAGCAGCGTGGACGGGGGGGCGAACACCGGGGAGCTGTTTTTT. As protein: CASSVDGGANTGELFF.